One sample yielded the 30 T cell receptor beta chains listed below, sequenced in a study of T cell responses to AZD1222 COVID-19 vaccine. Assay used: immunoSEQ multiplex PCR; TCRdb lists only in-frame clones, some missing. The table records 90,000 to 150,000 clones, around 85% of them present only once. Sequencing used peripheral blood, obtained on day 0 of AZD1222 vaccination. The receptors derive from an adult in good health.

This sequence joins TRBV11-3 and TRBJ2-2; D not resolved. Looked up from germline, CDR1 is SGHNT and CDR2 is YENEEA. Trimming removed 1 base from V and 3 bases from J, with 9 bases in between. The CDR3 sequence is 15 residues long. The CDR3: CASSLGVGYTGELFF. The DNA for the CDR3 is TGTGCCAGCAGCTTAGGAGTAGGGTACACCGGGGAGCTGTTTTTT.

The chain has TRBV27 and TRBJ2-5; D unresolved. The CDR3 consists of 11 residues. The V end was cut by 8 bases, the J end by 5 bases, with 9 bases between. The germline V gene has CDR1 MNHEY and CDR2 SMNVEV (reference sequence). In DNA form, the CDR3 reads TGTGCCAGCGGGATCGTGGAGACCCAGTACTTC. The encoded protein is CASGIVETQYF.

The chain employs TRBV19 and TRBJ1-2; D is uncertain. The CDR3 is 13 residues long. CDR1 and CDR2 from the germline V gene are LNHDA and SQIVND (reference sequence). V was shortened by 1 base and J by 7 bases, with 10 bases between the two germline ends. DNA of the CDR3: TGTGCCAGTAGTATAGGGTGGAGATCTGGCTACACCTTC. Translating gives CASSIGWRSGYTF.

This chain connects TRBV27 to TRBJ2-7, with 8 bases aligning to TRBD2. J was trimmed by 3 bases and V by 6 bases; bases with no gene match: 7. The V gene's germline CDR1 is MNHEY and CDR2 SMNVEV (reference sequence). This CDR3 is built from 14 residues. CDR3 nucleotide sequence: TGTGCCAGCAGAGTAGCGGGGACCGACTACGAGCAGTACTTC. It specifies CASRVAGTDYEQYF.

The CDR3 DNA is TGTGCCAGCAGCTTAGGACTAGCGGGAGGTAATGAGCAGTTCTTC. It codes for CASSLGLAGGNEQFF. The genes are TRBV7-8 and TRBJ2-1; TRBD2 matches 13 bases. Germline loops: CDR1 SGHVS, CDR2 FQNEAQ. V trimming: 1 base; J trimming: 7 bases; junction bases outside the gene matches: 1. The CDR3 runs to 15 residues.

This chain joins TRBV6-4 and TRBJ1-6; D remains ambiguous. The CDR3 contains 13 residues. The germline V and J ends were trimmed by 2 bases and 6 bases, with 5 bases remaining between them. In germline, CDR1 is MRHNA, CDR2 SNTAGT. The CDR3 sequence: CASSDVINSPLHF. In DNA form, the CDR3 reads TGTGCCAGCAGTGACGTTATTAATTCACCCCTCCACTTT.

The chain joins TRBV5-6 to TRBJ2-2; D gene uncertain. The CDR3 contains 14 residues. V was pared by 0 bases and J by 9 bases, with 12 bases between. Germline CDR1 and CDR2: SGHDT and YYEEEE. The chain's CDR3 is CASSLGTGSRELFF. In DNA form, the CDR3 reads TGTGCCAGCAGCTTGGGGACCGGCTCACGGGAGCTGTTTTTT.

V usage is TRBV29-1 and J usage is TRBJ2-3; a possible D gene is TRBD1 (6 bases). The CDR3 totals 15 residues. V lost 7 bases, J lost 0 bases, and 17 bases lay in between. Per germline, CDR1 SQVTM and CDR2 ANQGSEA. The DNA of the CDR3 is TGCAGCGCCCGACAGGCCTCATCTAGCACAGATACGCAGTATTTT. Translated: CSARQASSSTDTQYF.

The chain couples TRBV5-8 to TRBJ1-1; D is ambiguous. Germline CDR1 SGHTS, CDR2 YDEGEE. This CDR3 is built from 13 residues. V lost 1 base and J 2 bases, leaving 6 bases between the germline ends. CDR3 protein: CASSLNLNTEAFF. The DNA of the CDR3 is TGTGCCAGCAGCTTGAATCTCAACACTGAAGCTTTCTTT. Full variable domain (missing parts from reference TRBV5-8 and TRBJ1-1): EAGVTQSPTHLIKTRGQQATLRCSPISGHTSVYWYQQALGLGLQFLLWYDEGEERNRGNFPPRFSGRQFPNYSSELNVNALELEDSALYLCASSLNLNTEAFFGQGTRLTVV.

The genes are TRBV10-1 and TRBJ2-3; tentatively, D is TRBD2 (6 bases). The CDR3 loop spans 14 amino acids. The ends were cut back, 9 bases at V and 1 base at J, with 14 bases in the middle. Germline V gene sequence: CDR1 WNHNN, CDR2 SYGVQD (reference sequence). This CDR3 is CASSNSGGTDTQYF. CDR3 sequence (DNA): TGCGCCAGTTCCAACTCGGGGGGCACAGATACGCAGTATTTT.

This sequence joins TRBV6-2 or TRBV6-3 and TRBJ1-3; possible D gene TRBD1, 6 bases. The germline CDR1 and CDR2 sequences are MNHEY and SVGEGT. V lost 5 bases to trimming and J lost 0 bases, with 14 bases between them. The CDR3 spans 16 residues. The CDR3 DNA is TGTGCCAGCAGTCGAAGAACAGGGAGCTCTGGAAACACCATATATTTT. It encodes CASSRRTGSSGNTIYF.

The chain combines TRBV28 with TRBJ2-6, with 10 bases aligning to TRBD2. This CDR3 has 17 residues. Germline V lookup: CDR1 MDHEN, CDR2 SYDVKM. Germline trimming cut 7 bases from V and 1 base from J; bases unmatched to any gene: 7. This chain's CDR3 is CASNASGRTSGANVLTF. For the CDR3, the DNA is TGTGCCAGCAACGCTAGCGGGAGAACATCTGGGGCCAACGTCCTGACTTTC.

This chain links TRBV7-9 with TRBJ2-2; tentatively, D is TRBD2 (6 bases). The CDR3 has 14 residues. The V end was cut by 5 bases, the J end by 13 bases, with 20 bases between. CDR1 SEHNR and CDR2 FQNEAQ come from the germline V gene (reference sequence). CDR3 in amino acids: CASSPGSGGGWLFF. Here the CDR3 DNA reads TGTGCCAGCAGCCCGGGGTCCGGGGGTGGTTGGCTGTTTTTT.

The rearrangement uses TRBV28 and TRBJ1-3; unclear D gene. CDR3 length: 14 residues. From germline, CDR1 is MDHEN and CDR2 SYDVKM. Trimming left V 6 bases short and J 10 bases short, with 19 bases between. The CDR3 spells CASSHPGLDGTIYF. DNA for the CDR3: TGTGCCAGCAGCCATCCCGGACTGGACGGGACCATATATTTT.

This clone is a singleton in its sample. CDR3 sequence reads: CASSPGGALNEKLFF. Here the CDR3 DNA reads TGCGCCAGCAGCCCCGGGGGGGCCCTTAATGAAAAACTGTTTTTT. The genes are TRBV5-1 and TRBJ1-4, with D perhaps TRBD1 (6 bases). CDR3 length: 15 amino acids. Germline assignment: CDR1 SGHRS and CDR2 YFSETQ. V was cut by 4 bases and J by 4 bases, with 14 bases left in between.

Here the CDR3 DNA reads TGTGCCAGCAGCTCCCCTGGCGGGGGGGATACGCAGTATTTT. Protein: CASSSPGGGDTQYF. The gene calls are TRBV5-4 and TRBJ2-3; 8 bases line up with TRBD2. This CDR3 spans 14 amino acids. The V gene end was trimmed by 3 bases and the J gene end by 6 bases; junction bases not matched to a gene: 6. CDR1 is SGHNT and CDR2 is YYREEE in the germline V gene (reference sequence).

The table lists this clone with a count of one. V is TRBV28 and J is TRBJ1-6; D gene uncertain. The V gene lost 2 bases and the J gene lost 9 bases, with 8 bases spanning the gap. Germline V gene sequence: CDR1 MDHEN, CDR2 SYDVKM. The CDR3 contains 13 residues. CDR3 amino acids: CASSLNIGSPLHF. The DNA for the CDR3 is TGTGCCAGCAGTTTAAATATTGGTTCACCCCTCCACTTT.

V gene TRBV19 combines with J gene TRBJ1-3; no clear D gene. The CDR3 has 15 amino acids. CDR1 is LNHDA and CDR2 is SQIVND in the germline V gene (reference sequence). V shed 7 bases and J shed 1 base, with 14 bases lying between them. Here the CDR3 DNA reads TGTGCCAGTACCAACACACCTTTTTCTGGAAACACCATATATTTT. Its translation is CASTNTPFSGNTIYF.

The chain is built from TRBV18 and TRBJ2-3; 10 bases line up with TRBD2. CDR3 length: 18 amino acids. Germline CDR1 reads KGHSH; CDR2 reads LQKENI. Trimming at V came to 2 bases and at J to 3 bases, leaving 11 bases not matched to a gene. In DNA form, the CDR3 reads TGTGCCAGCTCACCATGGGCTAGCGGGAGTCGGGGAACAGATACGCAGTATTTT. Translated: CASSPWASGSRGTDTQYF.

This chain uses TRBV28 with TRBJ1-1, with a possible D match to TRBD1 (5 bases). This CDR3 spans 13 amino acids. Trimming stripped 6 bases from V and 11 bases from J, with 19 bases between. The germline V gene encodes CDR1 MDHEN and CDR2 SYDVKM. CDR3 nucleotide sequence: TGTGCCAGCAGGCCTAACATGGGACGAATGGCTTTCTTT. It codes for CASRPNMGRMAFF.

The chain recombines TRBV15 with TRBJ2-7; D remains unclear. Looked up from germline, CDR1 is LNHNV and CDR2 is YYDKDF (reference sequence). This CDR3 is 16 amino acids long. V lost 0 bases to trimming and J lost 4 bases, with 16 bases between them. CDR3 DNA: TGTGCCACCAGCAGAGATTTCAGGTCGGCTTCATACGAGCAGTACTTC. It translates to CATSRDFRSASYEQYF. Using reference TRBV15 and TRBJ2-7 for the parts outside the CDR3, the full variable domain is DAMVIQNPRYQVTQFGKPVTLSCSQTLNHNVMYWYQQKSSQAPKLLFHYYDKDFNNEADTPDNFQSRRPNTSFCFLDIRSPGLGDTAMYLCATSRDFRSASYEQYFGPGTRLTVT.

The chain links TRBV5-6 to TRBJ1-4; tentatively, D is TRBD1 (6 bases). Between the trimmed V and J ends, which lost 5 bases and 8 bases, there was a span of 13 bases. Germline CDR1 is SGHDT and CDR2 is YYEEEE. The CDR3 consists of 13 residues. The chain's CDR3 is CASSPQGREKLFF. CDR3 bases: TGTGCCAGCAGTCCACAGGGTCGGGAAAAACTGTTTTTT.

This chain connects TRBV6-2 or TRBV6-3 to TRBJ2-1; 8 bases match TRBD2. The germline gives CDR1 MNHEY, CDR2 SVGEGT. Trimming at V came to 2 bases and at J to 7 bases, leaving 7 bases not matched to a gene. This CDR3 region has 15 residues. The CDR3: CASSYDGRARNEQFF. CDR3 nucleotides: TGTGCCAGCAGTTACGACGGGAGGGCCCGGAATGAGCAGTTCTTC.

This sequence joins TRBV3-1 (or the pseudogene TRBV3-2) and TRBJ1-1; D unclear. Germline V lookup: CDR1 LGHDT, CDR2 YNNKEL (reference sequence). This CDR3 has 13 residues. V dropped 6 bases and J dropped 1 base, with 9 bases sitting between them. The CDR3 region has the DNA TGTGCCAGCAGTTCCACGGGGAACACTGAAGCTTTCTTT. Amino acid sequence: CASSSTGNTEAFF.

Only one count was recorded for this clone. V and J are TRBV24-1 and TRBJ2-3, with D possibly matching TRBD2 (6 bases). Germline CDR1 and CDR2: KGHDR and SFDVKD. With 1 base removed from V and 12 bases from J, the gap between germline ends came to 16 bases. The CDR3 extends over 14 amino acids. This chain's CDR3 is CATSDFGRDGAQYF. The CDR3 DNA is TGTGCCACCAGTGATTTCGGGCGGGACGGGGCCCAGTATTTT.

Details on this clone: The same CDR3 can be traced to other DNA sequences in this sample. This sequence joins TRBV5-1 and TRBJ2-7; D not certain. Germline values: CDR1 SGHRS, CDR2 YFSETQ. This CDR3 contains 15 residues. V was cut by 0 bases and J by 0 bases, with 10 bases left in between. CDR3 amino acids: CASSLAGTVSYEQYF. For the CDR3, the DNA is TGCGCCAGCAGCTTGGCCGGAACAGTCTCCTACGAGCAGTACTTC.

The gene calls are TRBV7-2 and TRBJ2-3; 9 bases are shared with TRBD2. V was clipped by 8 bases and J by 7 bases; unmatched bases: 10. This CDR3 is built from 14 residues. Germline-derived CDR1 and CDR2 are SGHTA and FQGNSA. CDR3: CASSEGRGGNTQYF. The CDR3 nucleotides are TGTGCCAGCTCTGAAGGGCGGGGGGGCAATACGCAGTATTTT.

CDR3 sequence: CASSTSGASPYEQYF. The DNA for the CDR3 is TGTGCCAGTAGCACCTCAGGGGCTTCCCCCTACGAGCAGTACTTC. The chain joins TRBV19 to TRBJ2-7; the D gene is possibly TRBD1 (6 bases). The CDR3 runs 15 residues. Trimming took off 6 bases at V and 2 bases at J, with 17 bases between the two ends. Germline V gene data show CDR1 as LNHDA and CDR2 as SQIVND (reference sequence).

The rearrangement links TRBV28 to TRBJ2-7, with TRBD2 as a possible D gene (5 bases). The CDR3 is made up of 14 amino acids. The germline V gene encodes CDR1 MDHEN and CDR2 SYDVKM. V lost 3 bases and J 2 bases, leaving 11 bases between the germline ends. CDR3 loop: CASSFEGVAYEQYF. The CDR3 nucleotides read TGTGCCAGCAGTTTTGAGGGAGTGGCCTACGAGCAGTACTTC.

The DNA for the CDR3 is TGTGCCAGCAGCCCCCGAGGGGGTACTGAAGCTTTCTTT. It encodes CASSPRGGTEAFF. This chain links TRBV7-2 with TRBJ1-1; possibly TRBD1 for D (6 bases). From germline, CDR1 is SGHTA and CDR2 FQGNSA. This CDR3 has 13 residues. The V end lost 5 bases, the J end lost 5 bases, and 12 bases lay between the germline ends.